Shown below are 2 T cell receptor beta chains from a single sample sequenced in a study of blood T cell repertoires in COVID-19. Profiling relied on immunoSEQ multiplex PCR, and the TCRdb table lists in-frame clones only, not all of them. The table includes roughly 200,000 clones, roughly 80% detected once. The sample consisted of peripheral blood. The receptor set was obtained from a man aged 50 to 60 with active or convalescent COVID-19.

The chain employs TRBV9 and TRBJ1-5; 7 nucleotides agree with TRBD1. Germline V gene lookup returns CDR1 SGDLS and CDR2 YYNGEE. The junction had 8 bases not matched to a gene; V was cut back by 4 bases and J by 4 bases. The CDR3 has 15 residues. CDR3 DNA: TGTGCCAGCAGCCGAGTCGCAGGGGGAAATCAGCCCCAGCATTTT. It specifies CASSRVAGGNQPQHF.

The chain couples TRBV6-5 to TRBJ2-7; a possible D gene is TRBD1 (5 bases). CDR1 MNHEY and CDR2 SVGAGI come from the germline V gene. The CDR3 covers 13 residues. The V end was cut by 0 bases, the J end by 6 bases, with 9 bases between. The CDR3 region is CASSYSGRAEQYF. CDR3 nucleotide sequence: TGTGCCAGCAGTTACTCTGGCAGGGCCGAGCAGTACTTC.